The 4 T cell receptor beta chains given below trace back to one sample, sequenced in a study of radiotherapy plus CTLA-4 blockade in lung cancer (dated by TCRdb to 2017 to 2018). The library was produced with the immunoSEQ multiplex PCR assay. The immuneACCESS repertoire file appears here via TCRdb, limited to in-frame rearrangements. These files lack a portion of the clones; in checked studies, under half of the deficit traces to unresolved V genes, and the cause of the others is not known. Here the sample has 45,000 to 60,000 clones; 75% to 85% occur a single time. The top ten hold approximately 3.3% of the sample. Here the sequenced sample was peripheral blood, taken from a patient treated with radiotherapy plus ipilimumab. These receptors were collected from a human donor with non-small cell lung cancer who had stable disease on radiotherapy plus ipilimumab.

For the CDR3, the DNA is TGCGCCAGCAGCTACGCCCCAGGGATTGATGGCTACACCTTC. Encoded protein: CASSYAPGIDGYTF. V is TRBV5-1 and J is TRBJ1-2; the D gene is possibly TRBD1 (5 bases). The CDR3 extends over 14 amino acids. Per the germline V gene, CDR1 is SGHRS and CDR2 is YFSETQ. Trimming left V 3 bases short and J 6 bases short, with 15 bases between.

The rearrangement links TRBV25-1 to TRBJ2-1, with TRBD1 identical over 10 bases. The germline V gene has CDR1 MGHDK and CDR2 SYGVNS. The V gene end was trimmed by 3 bases and the J gene end by 9 bases; junction bases not matched to a gene: 14. The CDR3 sequence is 17 residues long. CDR3 sequence reads: CASSDLPGQGTPGEQFF. CDR3 in DNA: TGTGCCAGCAGTGATTTGCCGGGACAGGGGACCCCCGGTGAGCAGTTCTTC.

This chain connects TRBV5-6 to TRBJ2-2, with a tentative D call TRBD1 (5 bases). The CDR3 length is 15 residues. Per germline, CDR1 SGHDT and CDR2 YYEEEE. V lost 2 bases to trimming and J lost 2 bases, with 10 bases between them. The CDR3 sequence: CASSFGQINTGELFF. In nucleotides, the CDR3 is TGTGCCAGCAGCTTTGGACAAATAAACACCGGGGAGCTGTTTTTT.

The chain combines TRBV9 with TRBJ2-2; weak D call: TRBD2 (6 bases). This CDR3 is built from 16 residues. Trimming removed 4 bases from V and 3 bases from J, with 16 bases in between. Germline-derived CDR1 and CDR2 are SGDLS and YYNGEE. The CDR3 DNA reads as TGTGCCAGCAGCCACACGTTCGGACTATACACCGGGGAGCTGTTTTTT. Translation gives CASSHTFGLYTGELFF.